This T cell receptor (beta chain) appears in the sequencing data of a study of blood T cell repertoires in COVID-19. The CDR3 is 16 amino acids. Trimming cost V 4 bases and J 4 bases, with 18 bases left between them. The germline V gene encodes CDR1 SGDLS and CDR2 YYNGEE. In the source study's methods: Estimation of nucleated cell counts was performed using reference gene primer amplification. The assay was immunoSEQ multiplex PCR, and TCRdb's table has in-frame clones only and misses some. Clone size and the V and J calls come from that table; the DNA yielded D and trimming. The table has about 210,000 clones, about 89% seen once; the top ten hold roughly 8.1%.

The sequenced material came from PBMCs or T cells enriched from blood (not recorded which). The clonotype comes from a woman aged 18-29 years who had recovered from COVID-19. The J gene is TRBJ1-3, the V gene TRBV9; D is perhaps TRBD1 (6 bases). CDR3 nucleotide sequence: TGTGCCAGCAGCAAAACCGGGACAACCTTGGGAAACACCATATATTTT. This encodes CASSKTGTTLGNTIYF.